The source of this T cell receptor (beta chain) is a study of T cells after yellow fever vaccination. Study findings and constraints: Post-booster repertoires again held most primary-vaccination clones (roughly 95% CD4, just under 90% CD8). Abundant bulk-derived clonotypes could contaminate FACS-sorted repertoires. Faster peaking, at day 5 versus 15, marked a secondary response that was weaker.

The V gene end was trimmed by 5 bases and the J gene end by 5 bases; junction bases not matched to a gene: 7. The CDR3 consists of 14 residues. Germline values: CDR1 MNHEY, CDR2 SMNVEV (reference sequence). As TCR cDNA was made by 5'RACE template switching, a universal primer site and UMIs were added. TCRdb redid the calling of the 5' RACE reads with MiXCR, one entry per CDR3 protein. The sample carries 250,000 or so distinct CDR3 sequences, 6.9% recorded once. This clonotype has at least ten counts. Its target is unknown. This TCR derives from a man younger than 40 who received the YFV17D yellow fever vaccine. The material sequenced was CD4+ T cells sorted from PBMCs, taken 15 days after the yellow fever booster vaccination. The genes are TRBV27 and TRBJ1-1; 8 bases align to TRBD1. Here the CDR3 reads CASSPGTGGTEAFF. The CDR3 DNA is TGTGCCAGCAGTCCTGGGACAGGTGGGACTGAAGCTTTCTTT.